The 13 T cell receptor beta chains below were found in one sample sequenced in a study of T cell responses to AZD1222 COVID-19 vaccine. Sequencing was performed with immunoSEQ multiplex PCR; in TCRdb, only in-frame clones are kept and a portion is missing. This table has around 220,000 clones, roughly 94% appearing once. Material: peripheral blood, obtained 28 days after the second dose of the MenACWY control vaccine. The receptors were sampled from an adult who received the MenACWY meningococcal vaccine as a control.

The chain is built from TRBV3-1 (or the pseudogene TRBV3-2) and TRBJ2-7; either TRBD1 or TRBD2 may supply D (5 bases each). The CDR3 runs to 13 residues. Germline V gene sequence: CDR1 LGHDT, CDR2 YNNKEL (reference sequence). Trimming removed 7 bases at V and 4 bases at J, with 14 bases between. The CDR3 reads CASTPWGSYEQYF. CDR3 in DNA: TGTGCCAGCACCCCTTGGGGGAGTTACGAGCAGTACTTC.

J is TRBJ2-3 and V is TRBV6-5; D remains ambiguous. The germline CDR1 and CDR2 sequences are MNHEY and SVGAGI. V shed 7 bases and J shed 0 bases, with 8 bases lying between them. This CDR3 contains 13 residues. The CDR3: CASTKGSTDTQYF. The CDR3 bases are TGTGCCAGCACCAAAGGTAGCACAGATACGCAGTATTTT.

The rearrangement links TRBV18 to TRBJ1-1, with TRBD1 identical over 8 bases. The CDR3 consists of 13 residues. Per the germline V gene, CDR1 is KGHSH and CDR2 is LQKENI. V shed 4 bases and J 6 bases; nucleotides not matched to a gene: 4. DNA of the CDR3: TGTGCCAGCTCACTACAACAGGGGGCTGAAGCTTTCTTT. The encoded protein is CASSLQQGAEAFF.

The chain is built from TRBV30 and TRBJ1-3; tentatively, D is TRBD1 (6 bases). This CDR3 region has 15 residues. The V and J ends lost 5 bases and 4 bases respectively, with 18 bases between them. Germline V gene lookup returns CDR1 GTSNPN and CDR2 SVGIG (reference sequence). The CDR3 sequence: CAWAQPGGSGNTIYF. The CDR3 DNA sequence: TGTGCCTGGGCCCAACCCGGGGGCTCCGGAAACACCATATATTTT.

The J gene is TRBJ1-2, the V gene TRBV5-4; 8 bases map to TRBD1. Germline V lookup: CDR1 SGHNT, CDR2 YYREEE (reference sequence). V lost 0 bases to trimming and J lost 4 bases; unmatched junction nucleotides: 5. The CDR3 covers 15 residues. The DNA of the CDR3 is TGTGCCAGCAGCTTGGCGGACAGGGATCCCTATGGCTACACCTTC. Amino acids: CASSLADRDPYGYTF.

The J gene is TRBJ1-1, the V gene TRBV13; D gene ambiguous. The germline V gene encodes CDR1 PRHDT and CDR2 FYEKMQ (reference sequence). The length of the CDR3 is 16 residues. The V and J ends lost 3 bases and 1 base respectively, with 15 bases between them. The CDR3 nucleotides are TGTGCCAGCAGCTTGTCCGACACAACGGAGAACACTGAAGCTTTCTTT. This codes for CASSLSDTTENTEAFF.

V and J are TRBV30 and TRBJ1-5; D remains unclear. With 0 bases removed from V and 3 bases from J, the gap between germline ends came to 9 bases. This CDR3 comprises 14 residues. Germline V gene lookup returns CDR1 GTSNPN and CDR2 SVGIG (reference sequence). CDR3 residues: CAWSVGGINQPQHF. CDR3 nucleotides: TGTGCCTGGAGTGTAGGCGGAATCAATCAGCCCCAGCATTTT.

J is TRBJ1-2 and V is TRBV5-4; D is perhaps TRBD1 (5 bases). There are 13 residues in the CDR3. V lost 0 bases to trimming and J lost 7 bases, with 10 bases between them. The germline V gene encodes CDR1 SGHNT and CDR2 YYREEE (reference sequence). DNA of the CDR3: TGTGCCAGCAGCTTGGATCGACAGAGTGGCTACACCTTC. Protein: CASSLDRQSGYTF.

The chain carries TRBV7-3 and TRBJ1-6; D gene unclear. The CDR3 is 14 residues long. The V end lost 4 bases, the J end lost 10 bases, and 14 bases lay between the germline ends. Germline V gene sequence: CDR1 SGHTA, CDR2 FQGTGA. The CDR3: CASSSSGLGSPLHF. CDR3 nucleotides: TGTGCCAGCAGCTCGTCAGGTTTGGGCTCACCCCTCCACTTT.

Points on this clone: The sample carries other DNA sequences with the same CDR3. The chain is built from TRBV30 and TRBJ2-7; 12 nucleotides match TRBD1. Unmatched junction bases numbered 1, after V lost 0 bases and J lost 4 bases. This CDR3 has 14 residues. Germline CDR1 reads GTSNPN; CDR2 reads SVGIG (reference sequence). The CDR3 region has the DNA TGTGCCTGGAGTGTGGGACAGGGGGCGTACGAGCAGTACTTC. It specifies CAWSVGQGAYEQYF.

The chain employs TRBV4-2 and TRBJ2-1; TRBD2 agrees at 7 bases. The ends lost 1 base at V and 1 base at J; junction bases unmatched: 4. This CDR3 contains 16 residues. Germline CDR1 LGHNA, CDR2 YNFKEQ. The CDR3 nucleotides are TGTGCCAGCAGCCAAGGCGTCGGGAGGTCCTACAATGAGCAGTTCTTC. Amino acids: CASSQGVGRSYNEQFF.

The chain combines TRBV20-1 with TRBJ2-1; unclear D gene. Germline CDR1 is DFQATT and CDR2 is SNEGSKA (reference sequence). The V and J ends lost 3 bases and 9 bases respectively, with 9 bases between them. The length of the CDR3 is 11 residues. CDR3 amino acids: CSASSSTEQFF. CDR3 sequence (DNA): TGCAGTGCTAGCTCGTCTACTGAGCAGTTCTTC.

This chain uses TRBV5-6 with TRBJ1-5; D is unclear. The V end was cut by 0 bases, the J end by 2 bases, with 6 bases between. Per germline, CDR1 SGHDT and CDR2 YYEEEE. The CDR3 covers 14 residues. Written as DNA, the CDR3 is TGTGCCAGCAGCTTGGTAGCAGGCAATCAGCCCCAGCATTTT. Its protein is CASSLVAGNQPQHF.